These 16 T cell receptor beta chains came from one sample sequenced in a study of T cells in Graves' hyperthyroidism and ophthalmopathy. RNA transcripts gave rise to amplified TCR beta CDR3 regions. The primer set for the first-round RT-PCR of the TCR CDR3 was HTBI. TCRdb analysed the multiplex PCR reads with MiXCR anew, one entry per CDR3 protein. Of roughly 200,000 distinct CDR3 sequences listed, around 16% are singletons. Sequenced: blood. The receptor source for this set is a middle-aged man with Graves' hyperthyroidism.

The chain employs TRBV29-1 and TRBJ2-1, with D unclear. The CDR3 runs to 14 residues. The germline CDR1 and CDR2 sequences are SQVTM and ANQGSEA. The V and J ends lost 7 bases and 0 bases respectively, with 13 bases between them. The CDR3 coding sequence is TGCAGCGGATCGACCGCCCCCTCCTACAATGAGCAGTTCTTC. Residues: CSGSTAPSYNEQFF.

The J gene is TRBJ2-6, the V gene TRBV7-3; possibly TRBD1 or TRBD2 for D (5 bases each). Trimming removed 2 bases from V and 0 bases from J, with 20 bases in between. The germline gives CDR1 SGHTA, CDR2 FQGTGA. This CDR3 has 20 residues. The CDR3 coding sequence is TGTGCCAGCAGCTTAGTTGCCCCCATAGGGACCGTCTCTGGGGCCAACGTCCTGACTTTC. This gives the protein CASSLVAPIGTVSGANVLTF.

The CDR3 sequence: CASQAANTGELFF. Written as DNA, the CDR3 is TGCGCCAGCCAGGCTGCGAACACCGGGGAGCTGTTTTTT. V usage is TRBV5-1 and J usage is TRBJ2-2; D not certain. Germline CDR1 is SGHRS and CDR2 is YFSETQ. This CDR3 region has 13 residues. V lost 7 bases and J 0 bases, leaving 7 bases between the germline ends.

This clonotype has a handful of counts. V usage is TRBV19 and J usage is TRBJ1-1; D perhaps matches TRBD1 (5 bases). The V and J ends lost 1 base and 6 bases respectively, with 24 bases between them. Per the germline V gene, CDR1 is LNHDA and CDR2 is SQIVND (reference sequence). The CDR3 spans 18 residues. CDR3 loop: CASSIVPGTSGGKAEAFF. The DNA of the CDR3 is TGTGCCAGTAGTATAGTCCCGGGAACCTCCGGGGGGAAGGCTGAAGCTTTCTTT.

The V call is TRBV29-1, the J call TRBJ1-3, with 9 positions matching TRBD1. This CDR3 region has 15 residues. Germline-derived CDR1 and CDR2 are SQVTM and ANQGSEA. The junction had 6 bases not matched to a gene; V was cut back by 6 bases and J by 0 bases. CDR3: CSVLGQGISGNTIYF. CDR3 sequence (DNA): TGCAGCGTCTTAGGACAGGGGATCTCTGGAAACACCATATATTTT. Complete variable domain (other parts from reference TRBV29-1 and TRBJ1-3): SAVISQKPSRDICQRGTSLTIQCQVDSQVTMMFWYRQQPGQSLTLIATANQGSEATYESGFVIDKFPISRPNLTFSTLTVSNMSPEDSSIYLCSVLGQGISGNTIYFGEGSWLTVV.

This clonotype was detected only a few times. This chain connects TRBV5-5 to TRBJ1-1, with 8 bases that match TRBD1. The V segment lost 7 bases and the J segment 4 bases; nucleotides outside the gene matches: 6. CDR3 length: 13 residues. Germline CDR1 reads SGHKS; CDR2 reads YYEKEE (reference sequence). Here the CDR3 reads CASGAGGVTEAFF. CDR3 DNA sequence: TGTGCCAGCGGAGCAGGGGGCGTCACTGAAGCTTTCTTT.

This clonotype was recorded many times. DNA for the CDR3: TGTGCCAGCAGCTTCCCCGGGACCTCCACGGAGACCCAGTACTTC. Translation: CASSFPGTSTETQYF. This chain joins TRBV7-9 and TRBJ2-5; D tentatively reads TRBD1 or TRBD2 (5 bases each). Per germline, CDR1 SEHNR and CDR2 FQNEAQ (reference sequence). The CDR3 contains 15 residues. Trimming pared 3 bases from V and 5 bases from J, leaving 16 bases between.

This sequence joins TRBV11-2 and TRBJ1-5; maybe TRBD1 (5 bases). Germline V gives CDR1 SGHAT, CDR2 FQNNGV. The CDR3 is 14 amino acids. The germline V and J ends were trimmed by 9 bases and 1 base, with 13 bases remaining between them. The CDR3 sequence is CASSIAGSNQPQHF. The DNA for the CDR3 is TGTGCCAGTAGTATAGCAGGGAGCAATCAGCCCCAGCATTTT.

This chain uses TRBV6-5 with TRBJ1-5; tentatively, D is TRBD1 (6 bases). This CDR3 spans 17 amino acids. Trimming left V 0 bases short and J 2 bases short, with 14 bases between. Germline loops: CDR1 MNHEY, CDR2 SVGAGI. CDR3 coding DNA: TGTGCCAGCAGTTACTCGCTTGGGGGCTGGGGCAATCAGCCCCAGCATTTT. This encodes CASSYSLGGWGNQPQHF.

This clonotype was observed many times. The V gene is TRBV7-9, the J gene TRBJ1-2; D is unresolved. This CDR3 contains 15 residues. Per germline, CDR1 SEHNR and CDR2 FQNEAQ (reference sequence). Trimming shortened V by 4 bases and J by 0 bases, and 12 bases separated the two germline ends. The CDR3 sequence: CASSWWTDPNYGYTF. The CDR3 DNA sequence: TGTGCCAGCAGCTGGTGGACGGATCCTAACTATGGCTACACCTTC.

The rearrangement joins TRBV28 to TRBJ2-5; the match to TRBD2 covers 7 bases. The CDR3 spans 13 residues. The germline CDR1 and CDR2 sequences are MDHEN and SYDVKM. V shed 6 bases, J shed 5 bases, and the junction held 6 bases outside the gene matches. CDR3 in amino acids: CASREAGRETQYF. The CDR3 DNA is TGTGCCAGCAGAGAAGCGGGACGGGAGACCCAGTACTTC.

This clonotype was observed a few times. The junction and the germline gene differ at one end; a read error may be behind it. The chain couples TRBV7-7 to TRBJ2-6; D unresolved. In germline, CDR1 is SSHAT, CDR2 FNYEAQ (reference sequence). The CDR3 length is 18 residues. The CDR3 loop is CASSFRTKLKTGANVLTF. CDR3 bases: TGTGCTAGCAGCTTCAGGACCAAATTGAAGACTGGGGCCAACGTCCTGACTTTC.

This clonotype was found many times. This chain uses TRBV28 with TRBJ1-2; D unresolved. CDR3 size: 14 residues. The V and J ends lost 5 bases and 4 bases respectively, with 14 bases between them. Germline values: CDR1 MDHEN, CDR2 SYDVKM. The CDR3 bases are TGTGCCAGCAGTGACTCCGGGAAGGGCTATGGCTACACCTTC. It translates to CASSDSGKGYGYTF.

Concerning this clonotype itself: It may be a read error: a sequence one base away is much more abundant. The chain couples TRBV7-3 to TRBJ2-5; 7 nucleotides match TRBD2. Germline V CDR1 and CDR2: SGHTA, FQGTGA. The junction had 10 bases not matched to a gene; V was cut back by 6 bases and J by 9 bases. There are 13 residues in the CDR3. CDR3 sequence (DNA): TGTGCCAGCAGTTCGACCCGGGGGGAGGCCCAGTACTTC. Translated: CASSSTRGEAQYF.

This clonotype was seen at least ten times. This rearrangement joins TRBV20-1 to TRBJ2-7, with TRBD1 matching 9 bases. Germline V gives CDR1 DFQATT, CDR2 SNEGSKA (reference sequence). Germline trimming cut 4 bases from V and 3 bases from J; bases unmatched to any gene: 16. The CDR3 sequence is 17 residues long. The CDR3 nucleotides read TGCAGTGCTACTATACTCGGACAGGGGTCCCGAAGCTACGAGCAGTACTTC. Protein sequence: CSATILGQGSRSYEQYF.

The chain recombines TRBV6-1 with TRBJ2-1, with a possible D match to TRBD2 (7 bases). Trimming stripped 5 bases from V and 6 bases from J, with 17 bases between. This CDR3 is built from 15 residues. Germline assignment: CDR1 MNHNS and CDR2 SASEGT. The CDR3: CASSYQLGGANEQFF. CDR3 DNA: TGTGCCAGCAGTTATCAACTGGGGGGGGCCAATGAGCAGTTCTTC.